These 15 T cell receptor beta chains came from one sample sequenced in a study of blood T cell repertoires in COVID-19. Assay: immunoSEQ multiplex PCR; the TCRdb copy retains only in-frame clones and omits some. Found here are 350,000 to 550,000 clones, 80% to 90% of them singletons; the top ten hold 0.95% to 1.3%. Sequencing input: PBMCs or T cells enriched from blood (not recorded which). The receptors were gathered from a young man who had recovered from COVID-19.

V usage is TRBV5-6 and J usage is TRBJ1-1, with a weak D call TRBD1 (5 bases). Per germline, CDR1 SGHDT and CDR2 YYEEEE. The V end was cut by 3 bases, the J end by 6 bases, with 12 bases between. This CDR3 region has 13 residues. CDR3 sequence: CASSWGVLSEAFF. CDR3 coding DNA: TGTGCCAGCAGCTGGGGGGTCCTCTCTGAAGCTTTCTTT.

The genes are TRBV6-5 and TRBJ2-1; 9 bases are shared with TRBD2. With V trimmed by 3 bases and J by 10 bases, 7 bases remained unmatched. The CDR3 spans 14 residues. The germline V gene has CDR1 MNHEY and CDR2 SVGAGI. CDR3 nucleotides: TGTGCCAGCAGTTATCATATGACTAGCGGAGAGCAGTTCTTC. Amino acid sequence: CASSYHMTSGEQFF.

This chain links TRBV3-1 (or the pseudogene TRBV3-2) with TRBJ2-3; 12 nucleotides match TRBD2. CDR1 is LGHDT and CDR2 is YNNKEL in the germline V gene (reference sequence). The ends lost 3 bases at V and 1 base at J; junction bases unmatched: 5. The CDR3 runs 17 residues. CDR3 amino acids: CASSQFLAGGGTDTQYF. The DNA for the CDR3 is TGTGCCAGCAGCCAGTTTCTAGCGGGGGGGGGCACAGATACGCAGTATTTT.

The J gene is TRBJ2-2, the V gene TRBV9; 13 bases map to TRBD2. Germline V gene sequence: CDR1 SGDLS, CDR2 YYNGEE. V shed 4 bases, J shed 8 bases, and the junction held 11 bases outside the gene matches. The CDR3 has 17 residues. This CDR3 reads CASSPRSGTSGKGELFF. For the CDR3, the DNA is TGTGCCAGCAGCCCAAGGTCGGGGACTAGCGGGAAGGGGGAGCTGTTTTTT.

V and J are TRBV9 and TRBJ1-2, with D possibly being TRBD1 (5 bases). Germline V gene sequence: CDR1 SGDLS, CDR2 YYNGEE. Trimming removed 0 bases from V and 4 bases from J, with 13 bases in between. This CDR3 comprises 15 residues. This CDR3 is CASSVESGWVYGYTF. The CDR3 region has the DNA TGTGCCAGCAGCGTAGAGTCAGGGTGGGTCTATGGCTACACCTTC.

This clone is a singleton in its sample. The V call is TRBV4-1, the J call TRBJ2-1; 7 nucleotides align to TRBD1. Looked up from germline, CDR1 is MGHRA and CDR2 is YSYEKL. This CDR3 contains 17 residues. V lost 1 base, J lost 0 bases, and 6 bases stayed unmatched. CDR3 protein: CASSQVVQGSSYNEQFF. In DNA, the CDR3 is TGCGCCAGCAGCCAAGTCGTACAGGGGAGCTCCTACAATGAGCAGTTCTTC.

V usage is TRBV18 and J usage is TRBJ1-1; 10 nucleotides line up with TRBD1. V dropped 2 bases and J dropped 6; count of bases not matched to a gene: 6. This CDR3 spans 15 amino acids. Per germline, CDR1 KGHSH and CDR2 LQKENI. In DNA, the CDR3 is TGTGCCAGCTCACCAAATCGACAGGGGGCGGCTGAAGCTTTCTTT. Protein product: CASSPNRQGAAEAFF.

The chain combines TRBV28 with TRBJ2-1; TRBD2 matches 7 bases. Germline trimming cut 4 bases from V and 2 bases from J; bases unmatched to any gene: 11. From germline, CDR1 is MDHEN and CDR2 SYDVKM. The length of the CDR3 is 17 residues. CDR3 protein: CASSSPLAEWPYNEQFF. The CDR3 region has the DNA TGTGCCAGCAGTTCACCTCTAGCGGAATGGCCCTACAATGAGCAGTTCTTC.

The J gene is TRBJ2-7, the V gene TRBV6-5; D is possibly TRBD1 (6 bases). Trimming left V 6 bases short and J 5 bases short, with 17 bases between. The CDR3 loop spans 14 amino acids. Germline assignment: CDR1 MNHEY and CDR2 SVGAGI. CDR3 bases: TGTGCCAGCAGATTCGGGCAGGGGACCCACGAGCAGTACTTC. It is translated as CASRFGQGTHEQYF.

V gene TRBV29-1 combines with J gene TRBJ2-2, with D tentatively TRBD1 (6 bases). The length of the CDR3 is 13 residues. With 4 bases removed from V and 4 bases from J, the gap between germline ends came to 10 bases. In germline, CDR1 is SQVTM, CDR2 ANQGSEA. DNA for the CDR3: TGCAGCGTTGCGGGACAAATCACCGGGGAGCTGTTTTTT. Translating gives CSVAGQITGELFF.

The chain couples TRBV9 to TRBJ2-2; TRBD2 matches at 9 bases. CDR3 length equals 17 residues. Losses at the gene ends were 2 bases for V and 0 bases for J; bases not matched to a gene: 5. Germline-derived CDR1 and CDR2 are SGDLS and YYNGEE. CDR3 protein: CASSVPSGTANTGELFF. The CDR3, as DNA: TGTGCCAGCAGCGTCCCTAGCGGGACAGCGAACACCGGGGAGCTGTTTTTT.

This chain connects TRBV5-4 to TRBJ2-3; D is uncertain. Germline V gene sequence: CDR1 SGHNT, CDR2 YYREEE (reference sequence). Trimming removed 3 bases at V and 6 bases at J, with 14 bases between. CDR3 length: 14 residues. The CDR3, as DNA: TGTGCCAGCAGCTCGAAGACTGCCGGCGATACGCAGTATTTT. It is translated as CASSSKTAGDTQYF.

This clone was found once. This rearrangement joins TRBV3-1 (or the pseudogene TRBV3-2) to TRBJ2-3, with D tentatively TRBD2 (5 bases). Germline V CDR1 and CDR2: LGHDT, YNNKEL (reference sequence). V shed 0 bases and J shed 1 base, with 11 bases lying between them. The CDR3 sequence is 16 residues long. The CDR3 region is CASSQDLSGRTDTQYF. DNA for the CDR3: TGTGCCAGCAGCCAAGATCTCAGCGGCCGCACAGATACGCAGTATTTT.

This clone was found once. In DNA form, the CDR3 reads TGTGCCAGCTCTCTAGGCGCGACCTACGAGCAGTACTTC. It yields the protein CASSLGATYEQYF. V and J are TRBV12-3 or TRBV12-4 and TRBJ2-7; D ambiguous. Trimming left V 8 bases short and J 2 bases short, with 13 bases between. The CDR3 totals 13 residues.

This chain connects TRBV24-1 to TRBJ2-1; possibly TRBD2 for D (5 bases). This CDR3 comprises 16 residues. Germline V gives CDR1 KGHDR, CDR2 SFDVKD. V was trimmed by 5 bases and J by 1 base, leaving 14 bases between them. The CDR3 DNA is TGTGCCACCAGTGTCAGCGTCCGGGGATCCTACAATGAGCAGTTCTTC. It encodes CATSVSVRGSYNEQFF.